This T cell receptor beta chain was sequenced during a study of T cells after yellow fever vaccination. On this clonotype: The target antigen is unknown.

In TCRdb, the 5' RACE reads were re-called with MiXCR into one record per CDR3 protein. The sample shows about 320,000 distinct CDR3 sequences, about 11% of them seen only once. General study points: It was the secondary response that reached its peak faster, day 5 versus 15, but it was weaker. Overlap between CD4 and CD8 compartments was detected for a small share of clonotypes.

V was clipped by 6 bases and J by 0 bases; unmatched bases: 15. From germline, CDR1 is MNHEY and CDR2 SVGEGT. CDR3 size: 19 residues. The sequencing used CD4+ T cells sorted from PBMCs, collected 45 days after the yellow fever booster vaccination. This rearrangement joins TRBV6-2 or TRBV6-3 to TRBJ2-3; 10 bases are a match to TRBD1. The sequence came from a man younger than 35 who received the YFV17D yellow fever vaccine. CDR3 coding DNA: TGTGCCAGCAGCCTTCACCGGGACAGGGGACAGCATAGCACAGATACGCAGTATTTT. This sequence encodes CASSLHRDRGQHSTDTQYF.